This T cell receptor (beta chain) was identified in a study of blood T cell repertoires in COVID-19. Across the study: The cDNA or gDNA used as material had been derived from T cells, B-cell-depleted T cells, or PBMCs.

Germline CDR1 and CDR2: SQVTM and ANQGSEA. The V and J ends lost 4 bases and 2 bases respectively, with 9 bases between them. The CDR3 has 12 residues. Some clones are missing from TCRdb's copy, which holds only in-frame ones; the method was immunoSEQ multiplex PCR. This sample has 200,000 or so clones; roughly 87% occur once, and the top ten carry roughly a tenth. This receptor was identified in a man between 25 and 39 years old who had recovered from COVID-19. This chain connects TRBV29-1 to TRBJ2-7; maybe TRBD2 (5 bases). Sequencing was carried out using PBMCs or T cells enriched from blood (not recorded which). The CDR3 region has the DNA TGCAGCGTTGTGGCGGGCCCCTACGAGCAGTACTTC. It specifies CSVVAGPYEQYF.